Described below is a single TCR beta chain sequence and its context. The Seattle patients, enrolled during active infection, were followed longitudinally. This record belongs to a study of blood T cell repertoires in COVID-19. The wider study: Acute-phase and convalescent COVID-19 samples originated in the United States, Italy and Spain. PBMCs, B-cell-depleted T cells, or T cells provided the cDNA or gDNA that made up the material.

The germline CDR1 and CDR2 sequences are SGHAT and FQNNGV. This CDR3 has 16 amino acids. J lost 3 bases, V lost 5 bases, and 13 bases had no gene match. As originally analysed: Reference gene primer amplification in the assay estimated nucleated cell counts. Clones were sequenced by immunoSEQ multiplex PCR, and TCRdb holds only the in-frame ones, with some missing. D and trimming come from the DNA, and the V and J calls and clone size come from that table. Of approximately 500,000 clones detected, about 89% appear once; the ten largest clones hold around 8%. The specimen was peripheral blood. The J gene is TRBJ2-7, the V gene TRBV11-2; 7 nucleotides line up with TRBD2. This sequence originates from a woman aged 50 to 60 with COVID-19, enrolled during active disease. DNA of the CDR3: TGTGCCAGCAGCCCCCCTCTCGGCGGGGGAATCTACGAGCAGTACTTC. Translating gives CASSPPLGGGIYEQYF.